This T cell receptor (beta chain) originates from a study of cytomegalovirus exposure and HLA in healthy donors. The data were produced by immunoSEQ multiplex PCR, yet TCRdb's version contains in-frame clones alone and is incomplete. The repertoire holds some 150,000 clones, with around 90% as singletons. CDR3 length equals 14 residues. V shed 1 base and J shed 5 bases, with 11 bases lying between them. CDR1 is SEHNR, CDR2 FQNEAQ, per germline (reference sequence). On this clone itself: Its target is not known.

Findings and caveats of the study: Published work reported that the classifier diagnosed cytomegalovirus status with high specificity and sensitivity. Rarity marked most TCR sequences, yet some public TCRs occurred in many donors.

This receptor was identified in a woman aged 30 to 39 in good health and CMV-seropositive. The sample was PBMCs. The rearrangement joins TRBV7-9 to TRBJ1-1, with D perhaps matching TRBD1 (5 bases). The chain's CDR3 is CASSLGGVGTEAFF. The CDR3 bases are TGTGCCAGCAGCTTAGGGGGGGTCGGTACTGAAGCTTTCTTT.